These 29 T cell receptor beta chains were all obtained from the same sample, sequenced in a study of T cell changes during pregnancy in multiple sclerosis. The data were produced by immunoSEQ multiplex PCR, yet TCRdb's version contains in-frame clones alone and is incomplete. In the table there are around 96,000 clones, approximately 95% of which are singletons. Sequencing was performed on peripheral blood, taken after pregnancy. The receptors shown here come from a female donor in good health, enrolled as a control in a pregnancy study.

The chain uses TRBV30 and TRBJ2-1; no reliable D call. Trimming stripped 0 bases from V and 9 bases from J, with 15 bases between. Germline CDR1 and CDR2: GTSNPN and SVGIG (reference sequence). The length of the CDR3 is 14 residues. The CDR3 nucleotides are TGTGCCTGGAGTGTACTGAGTCTAGACGGTGAGCAGTTCTTC. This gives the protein CAWSVLSLDGEQFF.

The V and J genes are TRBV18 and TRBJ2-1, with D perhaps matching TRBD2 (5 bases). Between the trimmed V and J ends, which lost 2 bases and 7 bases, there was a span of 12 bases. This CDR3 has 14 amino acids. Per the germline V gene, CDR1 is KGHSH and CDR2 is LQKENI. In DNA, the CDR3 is TGTGCCAGCTCACCAGTGGGAGAACGAAATGAGCAGTTCTTC. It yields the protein CASSPVGERNEQFF.

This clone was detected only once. DNA for the CDR3: TGTGCCAGCTCACCAGGCCAGGGAGGTGGAAACACCATATATTTT. Residues: CASSPGQGGGNTIYF. This sequence joins TRBV18 and TRBJ1-3; D may be TRBD1 (5 bases). The length of the CDR3 is 15 residues. V was trimmed by 2 bases and J by 3 bases, leaving 11 bases between them. Germline V gene sequence: CDR1 KGHSH, CDR2 LQKENI.

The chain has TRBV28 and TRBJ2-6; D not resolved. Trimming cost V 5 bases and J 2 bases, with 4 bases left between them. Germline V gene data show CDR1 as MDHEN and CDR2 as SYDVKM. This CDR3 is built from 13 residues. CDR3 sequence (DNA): TGTGCCAGCAGTGGCCCTGGGGCCAACGTCCTGACTTTC. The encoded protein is CASSGPGANVLTF.

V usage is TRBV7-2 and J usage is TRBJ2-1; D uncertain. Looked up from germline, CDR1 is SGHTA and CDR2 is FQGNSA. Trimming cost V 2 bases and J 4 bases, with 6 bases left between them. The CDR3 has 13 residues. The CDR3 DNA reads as TGTGCCAGCAGCTTAAATTATTACAATGAGCAGTTCTTC. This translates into CASSLNYYNEQFF.

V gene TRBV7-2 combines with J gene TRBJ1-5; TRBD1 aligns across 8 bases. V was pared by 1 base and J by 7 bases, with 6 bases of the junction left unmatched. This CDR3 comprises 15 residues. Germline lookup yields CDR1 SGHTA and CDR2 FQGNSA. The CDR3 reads CASSLGQGAFQPQHF. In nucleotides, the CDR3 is TGTGCCAGCAGCTTAGGGCAGGGGGCATTCCAGCCCCAGCATTTT.

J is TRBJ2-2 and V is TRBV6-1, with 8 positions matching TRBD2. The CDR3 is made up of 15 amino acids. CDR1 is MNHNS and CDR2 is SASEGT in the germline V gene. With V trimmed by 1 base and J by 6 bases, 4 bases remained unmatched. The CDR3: CASSEGAGGAGELFF. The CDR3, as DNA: TGTGCCAGCAGTGAAGGTGCGGGAGGTGCCGGGGAGCTGTTTTTT.

Written as DNA, the CDR3 is TGTGCCAGCAGTCCAACAGGGACCCAGCATTTT. It translates to CASSPTGTQHF. V gene TRBV28 combines with J gene TRBJ1-5; D perhaps matches TRBD1 (6 bases). V was trimmed by 5 bases and J by 11 bases, leaving 10 bases between them. CDR3 length equals 11 residues. Germline values: CDR1 MDHEN, CDR2 SYDVKM.

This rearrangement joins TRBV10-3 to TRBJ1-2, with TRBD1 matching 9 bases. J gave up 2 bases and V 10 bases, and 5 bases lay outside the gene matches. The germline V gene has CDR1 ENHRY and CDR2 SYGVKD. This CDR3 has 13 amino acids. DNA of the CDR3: TGTGCCACACTTGACAGGGGGAACTATGGCTACACCTTC. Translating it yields CATLDRGNYGYTF.

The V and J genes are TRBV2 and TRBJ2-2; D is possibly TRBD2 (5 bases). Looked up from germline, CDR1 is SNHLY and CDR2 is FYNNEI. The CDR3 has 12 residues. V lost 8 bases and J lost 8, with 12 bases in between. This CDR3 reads CASYSDWGELFF. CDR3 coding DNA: TGTGCCAGCTATAGCGACTGGGGGGAGCTGTTTTTT.

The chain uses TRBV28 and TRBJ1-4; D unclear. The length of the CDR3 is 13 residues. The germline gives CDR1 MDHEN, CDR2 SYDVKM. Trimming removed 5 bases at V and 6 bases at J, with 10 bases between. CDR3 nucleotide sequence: TGTGCCAGCAGTACCGAGGGCTATGAAAAACTGTTTTTT. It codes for CASSTEGYEKLFF. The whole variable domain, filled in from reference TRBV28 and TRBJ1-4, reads DVKVTQSSRYLVKRTGEKVFLECVQDMDHENMFWYRQDPGLGLRLIYFSYDVKMKEKGDIPEGYSVSREKKERFSLILESASTNQTSMYLCASSTEGYEKLFFGSGTQLSVL.

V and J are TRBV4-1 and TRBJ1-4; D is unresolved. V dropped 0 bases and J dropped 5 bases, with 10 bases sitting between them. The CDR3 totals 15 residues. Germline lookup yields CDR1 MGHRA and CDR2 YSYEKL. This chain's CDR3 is CASSQEGGWNEKLFF. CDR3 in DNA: TGCGCCAGCAGCCAAGAAGGAGGATGGAATGAAAAACTGTTTTTT.

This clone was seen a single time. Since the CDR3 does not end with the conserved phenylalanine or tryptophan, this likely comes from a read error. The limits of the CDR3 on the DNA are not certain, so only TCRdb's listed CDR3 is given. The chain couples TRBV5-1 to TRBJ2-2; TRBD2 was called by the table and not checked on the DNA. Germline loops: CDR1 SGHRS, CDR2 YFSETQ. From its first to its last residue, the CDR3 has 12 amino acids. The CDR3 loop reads CATIRGTSSSLL.

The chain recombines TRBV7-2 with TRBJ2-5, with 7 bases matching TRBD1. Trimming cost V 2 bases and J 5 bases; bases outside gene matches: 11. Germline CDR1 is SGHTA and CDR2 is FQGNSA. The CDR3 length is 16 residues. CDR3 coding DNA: TGTGCCAGCAGCTTACCGCCTGTACAGGGGTTGGAGACCCAGTACTTC. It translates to CASSLPPVQGLETQYF.

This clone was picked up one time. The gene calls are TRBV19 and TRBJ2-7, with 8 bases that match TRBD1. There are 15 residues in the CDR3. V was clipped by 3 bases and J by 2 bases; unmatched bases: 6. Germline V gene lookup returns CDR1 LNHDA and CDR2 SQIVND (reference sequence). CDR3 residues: CASSMGQGAPYEQYF. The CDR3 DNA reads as TGTGCCAGTAGTATGGGGCAGGGGGCACCCTACGAGCAGTACTTC.

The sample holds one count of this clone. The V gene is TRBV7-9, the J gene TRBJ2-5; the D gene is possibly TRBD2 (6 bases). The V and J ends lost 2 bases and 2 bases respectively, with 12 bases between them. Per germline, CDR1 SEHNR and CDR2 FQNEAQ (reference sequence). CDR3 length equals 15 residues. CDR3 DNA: TGTGCCAGCAGCTTATTCGTTGGGAGGCAAGAGACCCAGTACTTC. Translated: CASSLFVGRQETQYF.

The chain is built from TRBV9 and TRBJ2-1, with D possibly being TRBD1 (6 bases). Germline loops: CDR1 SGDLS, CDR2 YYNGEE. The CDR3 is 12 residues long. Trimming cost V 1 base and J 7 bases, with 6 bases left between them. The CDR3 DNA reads TGTGCCAGCAGCGTACAGGGGAATGAGCAGTTCTTC. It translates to CASSVQGNEQFF.

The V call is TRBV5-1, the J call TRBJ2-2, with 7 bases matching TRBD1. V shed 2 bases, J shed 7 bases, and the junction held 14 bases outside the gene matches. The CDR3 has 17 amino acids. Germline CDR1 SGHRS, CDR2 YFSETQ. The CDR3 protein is CASSLGDREVDGGELFF. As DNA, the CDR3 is TGCGCCAGCAGCTTAGGAGACAGGGAAGTTGATGGCGGGGAGCTGTTTTTT.

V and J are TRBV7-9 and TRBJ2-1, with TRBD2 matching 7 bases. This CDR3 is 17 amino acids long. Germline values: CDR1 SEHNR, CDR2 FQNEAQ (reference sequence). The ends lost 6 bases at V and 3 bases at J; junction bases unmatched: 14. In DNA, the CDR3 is TGTGCCAGCAGGAACCGGTTGGCGGGGGACCTCTACAATGAGCAGTTCTTC. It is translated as CASRNRLAGDLYNEQFF.

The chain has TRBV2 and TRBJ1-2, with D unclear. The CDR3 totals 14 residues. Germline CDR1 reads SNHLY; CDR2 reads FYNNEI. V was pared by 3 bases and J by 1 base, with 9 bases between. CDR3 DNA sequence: TGTGCCAGCAGTGACGACGGGAATAACTATGGCTACACCTTC. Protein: CASSDDGNNYGYTF.

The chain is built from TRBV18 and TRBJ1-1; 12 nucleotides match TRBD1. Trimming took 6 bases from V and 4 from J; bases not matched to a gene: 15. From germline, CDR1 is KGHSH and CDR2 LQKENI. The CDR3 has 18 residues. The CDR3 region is CASSPGPGQGARGTEAFF. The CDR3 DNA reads TGTGCCAGCTCTCCCGGACCGGGACAGGGGGCTCGGGGCACTGAAGCTTTCTTT.

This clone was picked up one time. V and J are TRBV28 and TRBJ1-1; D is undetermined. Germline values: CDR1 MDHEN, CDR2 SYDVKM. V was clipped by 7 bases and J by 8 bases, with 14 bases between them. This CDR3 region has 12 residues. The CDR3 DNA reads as TGTGCCAGCACAGGAACCGAACTCGAAGCTTTCTTT. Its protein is CASTGTELEAFF.

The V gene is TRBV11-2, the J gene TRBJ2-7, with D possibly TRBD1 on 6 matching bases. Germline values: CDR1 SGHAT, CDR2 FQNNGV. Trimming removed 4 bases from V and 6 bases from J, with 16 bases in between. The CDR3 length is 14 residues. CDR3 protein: CASSSNRASGEQYF. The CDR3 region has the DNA TGTGCCAGCAGCTCTAACAGGGCTTCGGGCGAGCAGTACTTC.

The CDR3: CASTSLRAGGDTGELFF. CDR3 DNA: TGTGCCAGCACCTCCTTAAGGGCGGGGGGGGACACCGGGGAGCTGTTTTTT. V and J are TRBV7-2 and TRBJ2-2, with 9 bases identical to TRBD2. The CDR3 extends over 17 amino acids. Unmatched junction bases numbered 12, after V lost 7 bases and J lost 3 bases. Germline lookup yields CDR1 SGHTA and CDR2 FQGNSA.

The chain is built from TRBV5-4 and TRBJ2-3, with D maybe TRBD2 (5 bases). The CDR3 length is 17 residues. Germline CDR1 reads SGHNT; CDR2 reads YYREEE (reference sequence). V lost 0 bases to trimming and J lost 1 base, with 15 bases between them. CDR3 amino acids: CASSLGGLAAGTDTQYF. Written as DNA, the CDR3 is TGTGCCAGCAGCTTGGGAGGGCTGGCGGCTGGCACAGATACGCAGTATTTT. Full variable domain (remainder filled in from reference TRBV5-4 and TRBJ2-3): ETGVTQSPTHLIKTRGQQVTLRCSSQSGHNTVSWYQQALGQGPQFIFQYYREEENGRGNFPPRFSGLQFPNYSSELNVNALELDDSALYLCASSLGGLAAGTDTQYFGPGTRLTVL.

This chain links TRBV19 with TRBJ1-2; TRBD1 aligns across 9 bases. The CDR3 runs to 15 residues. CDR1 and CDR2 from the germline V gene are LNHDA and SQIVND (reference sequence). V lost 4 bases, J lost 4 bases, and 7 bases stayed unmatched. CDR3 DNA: TGTGCCAGTAGTAAGCCGGGACAGGGTTTCTATGGCTACACCTTC. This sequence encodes CASSKPGQGFYGYTF.

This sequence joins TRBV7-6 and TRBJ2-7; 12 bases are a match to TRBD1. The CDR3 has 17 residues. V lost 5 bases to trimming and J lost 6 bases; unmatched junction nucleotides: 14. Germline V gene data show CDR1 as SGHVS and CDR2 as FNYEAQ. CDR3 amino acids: CASSLEESGTGGSEQYF. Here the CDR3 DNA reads TGTGCCAGCAGCCTAGAGGAGAGCGGGACAGGGGGCTCCGAGCAGTACTTC. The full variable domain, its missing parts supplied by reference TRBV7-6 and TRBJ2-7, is GAGVSQSPRYKVTKRGQDVALRCDPISGHVSLYWYRQALGQGPEFLTYFNYEAQQDKSGLPNDRFSAERPEGSISTLTIQRTEQRDSAMYRCASSLEESGTGGSEQYFGPGTRLTVT.

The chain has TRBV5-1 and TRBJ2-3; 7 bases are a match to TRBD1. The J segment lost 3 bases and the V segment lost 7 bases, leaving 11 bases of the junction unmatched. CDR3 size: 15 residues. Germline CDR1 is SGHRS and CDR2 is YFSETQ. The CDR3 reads CASRSHPTGTDTQYF. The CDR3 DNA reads TGCGCCAGCCGCTCACACCCGACAGGGACAGATACGCAGTATTTT.

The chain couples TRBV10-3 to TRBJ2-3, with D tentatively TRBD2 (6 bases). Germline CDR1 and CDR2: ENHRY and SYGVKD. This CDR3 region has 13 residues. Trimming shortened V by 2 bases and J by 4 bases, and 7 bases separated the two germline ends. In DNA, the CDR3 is TGTGCCATCAGTGAGCGGGAGTCAGATACGCAGTATTTT. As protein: CAISERESDTQYF.